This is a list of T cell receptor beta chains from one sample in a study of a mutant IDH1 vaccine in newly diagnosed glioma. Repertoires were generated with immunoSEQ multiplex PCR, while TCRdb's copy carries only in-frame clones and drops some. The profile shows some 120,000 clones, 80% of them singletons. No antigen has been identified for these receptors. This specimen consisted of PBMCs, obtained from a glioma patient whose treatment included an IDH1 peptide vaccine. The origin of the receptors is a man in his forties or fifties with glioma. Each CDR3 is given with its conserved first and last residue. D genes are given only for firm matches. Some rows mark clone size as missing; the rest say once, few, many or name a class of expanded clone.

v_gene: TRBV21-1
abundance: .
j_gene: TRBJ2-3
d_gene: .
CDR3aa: CASSKVTGRNTQYF
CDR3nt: TGTGCCAGCAGCAAAGTGACAGGGAGAAATACGCAGTATTTT

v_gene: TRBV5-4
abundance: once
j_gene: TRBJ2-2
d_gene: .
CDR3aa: CASSLAPGRNTGELFF
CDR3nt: TGTGCCAGCAGCTTGGCCCCGGGAAGGAACACCGGGGAGCTGTTTTTT

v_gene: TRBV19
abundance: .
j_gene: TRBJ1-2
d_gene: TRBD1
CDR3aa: CASSIIRTGANYGYTF
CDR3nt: TGTGCCAGTAGTATAATTCGGACAGGGGCAAACTATGGCTACACCTTC

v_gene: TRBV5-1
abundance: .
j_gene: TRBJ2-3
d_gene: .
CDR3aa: CASSLGTTSTDTQYF
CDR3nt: TGCGCCAGCAGCTTGGGAACGACGAGCACAGATACGCAGTATTTT

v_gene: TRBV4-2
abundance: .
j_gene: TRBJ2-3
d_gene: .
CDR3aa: CASSQDGGRRAGDMQYF
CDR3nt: TGTGCCAGCAGCCAAGATGGTGGGAGGAGGGCCGGGGATATGCAGTATTTT

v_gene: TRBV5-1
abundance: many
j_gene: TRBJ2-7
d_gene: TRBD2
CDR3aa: CASSLAPSGGAYEQYF
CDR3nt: TGCGCCAGCAGCTTGGCCCCTAGCGGGGGGGCCTACGAGCAGTACTTC

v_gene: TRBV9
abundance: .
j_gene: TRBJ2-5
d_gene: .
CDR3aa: CASSAQETQYF
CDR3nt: TGTGCCAGCAGCGCGCAAGAGACCCAGTACTTC

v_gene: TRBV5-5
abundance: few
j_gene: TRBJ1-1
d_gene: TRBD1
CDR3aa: CASSLRDSNTEAFF
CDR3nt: TGTGCCAGCAGTCTCCGGGACAGTAACACTGAAGCTTTCTTT

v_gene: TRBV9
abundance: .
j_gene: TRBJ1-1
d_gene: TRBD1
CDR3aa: CASSAQQGAFAEAFF
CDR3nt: TGTGCCAGCAGCGCGCAACAGGGGGCTTTCGCTGAAGCTTTCTTT

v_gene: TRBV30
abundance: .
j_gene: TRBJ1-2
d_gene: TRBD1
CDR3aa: CAWSPRQGASGYTF
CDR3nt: TGTGCCTGGAGTCCGCGACAGGGGGCGAGCGGCTACACCTTC

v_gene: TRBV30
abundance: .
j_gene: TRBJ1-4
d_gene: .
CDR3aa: CAWRQVFNEKLFF
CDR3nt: TGTGCCTGGAGACAGGTTTTTAATGAAAAACTGTTTTTT

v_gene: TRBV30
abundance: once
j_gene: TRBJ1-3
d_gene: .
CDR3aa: CAWSAPGSYSGNTIYF
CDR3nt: TGTGCCTGGAGTGCCCCCGGATCTTACTCTGGAAACACCATATATTTT